This entry is about one T cell receptor (beta chain). Clones were read by immunoSEQ multiplex PCR, and TCRdb kept only the in-frame ones, dropping some. The sample consists of about 84,000 clones, roughly 80% of them appearing once. These data originate in a study of PD-1 blockade in mismatch repair-deficient tumors. Germline V gene lookup returns CDR1 MNHEY and CDR2 SVGAGI. V was clipped by 5 bases and J by 4 bases, with 15 bases between them. The CDR3 is 15 amino acids. The rearrangement links TRBV6-5 to TRBJ1-5; D perhaps matches TRBD1 (5 bases). The clonotype originates from an adult with mismatch repair-deficient cancer. The sequencing here drew on peripheral blood, taken 12 weeks after starting pembrolizumab. As DNA, the CDR3 is TGTGCCAGCAGTCCCCGGGGGGGAGGGAATCAGCCCCAGCATTTT. Translation gives CASSPRGGGNQPQHF.